Listed here are 24 T cell receptor beta chains from one sample, sequenced in a study of cytomegalovirus exposure and HLA in healthy donors (dated 2017 in TCRdb). Libraries were prepared through the immunoSEQ multiplex PCR assay. In TCRdb, the immuneACCESS table is reduced to in-frame sequences with V and J assigned. These tables do not hold every clone; where another copy was compared, an unresolved V gene accounts for under half, and the others remain unexplained. The sample yields around 150,000 clones; approximately 84% were counted once. The ten biggest clones cover 25% to 30% of the sample. Sequenced material: PBMCs. These receptors all come from a young man in good health and CMV-seropositive.

The rearrangement joins TRBV10-3 to TRBJ1-2; 9 nucleotides align to TRBD1. The CDR3 extends over 16 amino acids. V lost 0 bases to trimming and J lost 2 bases; unmatched junction nucleotides: 4. Germline CDR1 ENHRY, CDR2 SYGVKD. The CDR3 coding sequence is TGTGCCATCAGTGAGTCGACAGGGGGGTCGAACTATGGCTACACCTTC. This translates into CAISESTGGSNYGYTF.

V usage is TRBV5-1 and J usage is TRBJ2-3; D unresolved. The germline V gene has CDR1 SGHRS and CDR2 YFSETQ. V shed 0 bases and J shed 0 bases, with 5 bases lying between them. This CDR3 has 14 residues. The DNA for the CDR3 is TGCGCCAGCAGCTTGGACAGTAGCACAGATACGCAGTATTTT. Translated, it gives CASSLDSSTDTQYF. The whole variable domain, filled in from reference TRBV5-1 and TRBJ2-3, reads KAGVTQTPRYLIKTRGQQVTLSCSPISGHRSVSWYQQTPGQGLQFLFEYFSETQRNKGNFPGRFSGRQFSNSRSEMNVSTLELGDSALYLCASSLDSSTDTQYFGPGTRLTVL.

This clone was detected a few times. The chain employs TRBV9 and TRBJ2-3; 11 nucleotides line up with TRBD2. Germline V CDR1 and CDR2: SGDLS, YYNGEE. After removal of 3 bases from V and 9 bases from J, the junction contained 6 bases not matched to a gene. The CDR3 loop spans 14 amino acids. The CDR3 protein is CASSASGGTMTQYF. Here the CDR3 DNA reads TGTGCCAGCAGCGCTAGCGGGGGGACTATGACGCAGTATTTT.

The chain links TRBV5-1 to TRBJ1-2, with D perhaps TRBD1 (5 bases). The CDR3 is made up of 13 amino acids. Germline V gene sequence: CDR1 SGHRS, CDR2 YFSETQ. With 1 base removed from V and 2 bases from J, the gap between germline ends came to 6 bases. For the CDR3, the DNA is TGCGCCAGCAGCTTGTCAGGGAACTATGGCTACACCTTC. Its protein product is CASSLSGNYGYTF.

The CDR3 region has the DNA TGTGCCAGCAGCCGGCTAGGGAGCTCCTACAATGAGCAGTTCTTC. Translation: CASSRLGSSYNEQFF. The chain employs TRBV9 and TRBJ2-1, with TRBD2 as a possible D gene (5 bases). The V end lost 4 bases, the J end lost 0 bases, and 11 bases lay between the germline ends. The CDR3 runs 15 residues. The germline gives CDR1 SGDLS, CDR2 YYNGEE.

V is TRBV5-4 and J is TRBJ2-1; the match to TRBD1 covers 8 bases. Per germline, CDR1 SGHNT and CDR2 YYREEE (reference sequence). The CDR3 is 14 residues long. Losses at the gene ends were 7 bases for V and 5 bases for J; bases not matched to a gene: 8. The CDR3 bases are TGTGCCAGCCGCAGGACAGGGATAAACAATGAGCAGTTCTTC. It codes for CASRRTGINNEQFF.

The chain joins TRBV5-1 to TRBJ1-2; TRBD1 agrees at 9 bases. Trimming took 2 bases from V and 5 from J; bases not matched to a gene: 1. CDR1 and CDR2 (germline): SGHRS, YFSETQ. The CDR3 has 13 residues. The DNA for the CDR3 is TGCGCCAGCAGCTTTGGACAGGGGTATGGCTACACCTTC. Translating gives CASSFGQGYGYTF.

This chain joins TRBV9 and TRBJ1-1; D might be TRBD1 (6 bases). The V end was cut by 0 bases, the J end by 3 bases, with 9 bases between. Germline CDR1 SGDLS, CDR2 YYNGEE. This CDR3 region has 14 residues. CDR3 protein: CASSVDQGYTEAFF. CDR3 bases: TGTGCCAGCAGCGTAGATCAGGGGTACACTGAAGCTTTCTTT.

The V gene is TRBV11-3, the J gene TRBJ2-1, with TRBD2 identical over 11 bases. Germline CDR1 reads SGHNT; CDR2 reads YENEEA. The trim removed 4 bases at V and 6 bases at J, leaving 5 bases unmatched. The CDR3 length is 15 residues. The CDR3 reads CASSSQTSGINEQFF. CDR3 in DNA: TGTGCCAGCAGCTCCCAGACTAGCGGGATCAATGAGCAGTTCTTC. The variable domain in full, completed from reference TRBV11-3 and TRBJ2-1, reads EAGVVQSPRYKIIEKKQPVAFWCNPISGHNTLYWYLQNLGQGPELLIRYENEEAVDDSQLPKDRFSAERLKGVDSTLKIQPAELGDSAVYLCASSSQTSGINEQFFGPGTRLTVL.

The genes are TRBV2 and TRBJ2-6; possible D gene TRBD2, 5 bases. V was cut by 7 bases and J by 0 bases, with 13 bases left in between. Germline CDR1 reads SNHLY; CDR2 reads FYNNEI. CDR3 length: 16 residues. As DNA, the CDR3 is TGTGCCAGCACCCGGGGTGGGGACTCTGGGGCCAACGTCCTGACTTTC. This codes for CASTRGGDSGANVLTF.

V and J are TRBV5-1 and TRBJ2-7, with 13 bases fitting TRBD2. Germline V lookup: CDR1 SGHRS, CDR2 YFSETQ. There are 16 residues in the CDR3. With V trimmed by 0 bases and J by 5 bases, 5 bases remained unmatched. CDR3 loop: CASSLGLAGGVDEQYF. DNA of the CDR3: TGCGCCAGCAGCTTGGGACTAGCGGGAGGTGTCGACGAGCAGTACTTC.

This chain connects TRBV5-1 to TRBJ2-1; 7 nucleotides line up with TRBD1. The CDR3 is 14 amino acids. J was trimmed by 3 bases and V by 4 bases; bases with no gene match: 4. Germline assignment: CDR1 SGHRS and CDR2 YFSETQ. The CDR3 coding sequence is TGCGCCAGCAGCGGGTCAGGGGGCTACAATGAGCAGTTCTTC. Amino acid sequence: CASSGSGGYNEQFF.

The chain couples TRBV6-5 to TRBJ1-3; 7 bases match TRBD1. Germline CDR1 MNHEY, CDR2 SVGAGI. The CDR3 totals 15 residues. Trimming removed 6 bases from V and 4 bases from J; junction bases left unmatched: 9. The CDR3 DNA reads as TGTGCCAGCAGATTAATCGGGACAGAAGGAAACACCATATATTTT. The encoded protein is CASRLIGTEGNTIYF.

This chain uses TRBV7-2 with TRBJ2-3; tentatively, D is TRBD2 (6 bases). The CDR3 has 15 residues. Per germline, CDR1 SGHTA and CDR2 FQGNSA. V lost 5 bases and J 2 bases, leaving 14 bases between the germline ends. CDR3 nucleotides: TGTGCCAGCAGCCTCAGGCGGGAAGACACAGATACGCAGTATTTT. This codes for CASSLRREDTDTQYF.

The chain links TRBV10-3 to TRBJ1-1; 7 bases map to TRBD1. Trimming at V came to 8 bases and at J to 7 bases, leaving 13 bases not matched to a gene. Germline CDR1 and CDR2: ENHRY and SYGVKD. This CDR3 region has 14 residues. CDR3 nucleotides: TGTGCCATCCGGTGGCAGGGGGGAAACGTTGAAGCTTTCTTT. Protein: CAIRWQGGNVEAFF.

The chain recombines TRBV18 with TRBJ2-1; a possible D gene is TRBD2 (5 bases). Germline V gene lookup returns CDR1 KGHSH and CDR2 LQKENI. Trimming took 3 bases from V and 10 from J, leaving 13 bases between them. This CDR3 contains 13 residues. The CDR3 DNA reads TGTGCCAGCTCACCCCCGGAGGCCCACGAGCAGTTCTTC. Encoded protein: CASSPPEAHEQFF.

This clone was detected only once. J is TRBJ2-7 and V is TRBV11-2; the match to TRBD2 covers 10 bases. The CDR3 contains 16 residues. The V segment lost 4 bases and the J segment 6 bases; nucleotides outside the gene matches: 12. Germline CDR1 SGHAT, CDR2 FQNNGV. The CDR3 DNA reads as TGTGCCAGCAGCTCTAAGGCCGCTAGCGGGAGCGGCGAGCAGTACTTC. Its protein is CASSSKAASGSGEQYF.

The V and J genes are TRBV27 and TRBJ1-2, with a possible D match to TRBD1 (5 bases). CDR3 size: 16 residues. With 5 bases removed from V and 1 base from J, the gap between germline ends came to 17 bases. CDR1 and CDR2 from the germline V gene are MNHEY and SMNVEV (reference sequence). This CDR3 reads CASSPAGRTFNYGYTF. Written as DNA, the CDR3 is TGTGCCAGCAGTCCGGCGGGACGGACCTTTAACTATGGCTACACCTTC.

The chain couples TRBV5-1 to TRBJ2-1, with TRBD2 matching over 10 bases. Germline CDR1 and CDR2: SGHRS and YFSETQ. The ends lost 4 bases at V and 3 bases at J; junction bases unmatched: 13. This CDR3 has 18 amino acids. This CDR3 is CASSPETPGLANYNEQFF. Written as DNA, the CDR3 is TGCGCCAGCAGCCCCGAAACGCCGGGACTAGCGAACTACAATGAGCAGTTCTTC.

This clone was detected only once. The chain recombines TRBV4-2 with TRBJ2-5, with 12 bases matching TRBD2. The CDR3 contains 19 residues. Germline V gives CDR1 LGHNA, CDR2 YNFKEQ. Losses at the gene ends were 1 base for V and 2 bases for J; bases not matched to a gene: 11. CDR3 residues: CASSQGTSPTSGGQETQYF. CDR3 DNA sequence: TGTGCCAGCAGCCAAGGGACATCTCCGACTAGCGGGGGACAAGAGACCCAGTACTTC.

This chain uses TRBV5-6 with TRBJ2-3, with TRBD2 matching over 10 bases. This CDR3 is 18 amino acids long. The V gene's germline CDR1 is SGHDT and CDR2 YYEEEE. V dropped 0 bases and J dropped 4; count of bases not matched to a gene: 11. The CDR3 is CASSLAESAGGSSDTQYF. CDR3 coding DNA: TGTGCCAGCAGCTTGGCGGAATCAGCGGGGGGGTCCTCAGATACGCAGTATTTT.

The chain joins TRBV9 to TRBJ2-1; D ambiguous. Looked up from germline, CDR1 is SGDLS and CDR2 is YYNGEE. Deletions cut 3 bases from V and 1 base from J, with 5 bases between. This CDR3 has 13 residues. The CDR3 nucleotides are TGTGCCAGCAGCGGTCAATCCTACAATGAGCAGTTCTTC. Translating gives CASSGQSYNEQFF.

This chain links TRBV11-3 with TRBJ1-1, with 9 bases that match TRBD1. This CDR3 is built from 13 residues. The germline V gene encodes CDR1 SGHNT and CDR2 YENEEA. Unmatched junction bases numbered 4, after V lost 3 bases and J lost 8 bases. CDR3 residues: CASSFTQGAEAFF. The DNA for the CDR3 is TGTGCCAGCAGCTTCACACAGGGGGCGGAAGCTTTCTTT.

The chain joins TRBV4-2 to TRBJ2-3; the D gene is possibly TRBD2 (6 bases). Germline CDR1 LGHNA, CDR2 YNFKEQ. The CDR3 is 15 amino acids. The germline V and J ends were trimmed by 1 base and 3 bases, with 11 bases remaining between them. The CDR3 reads CASSQGRLETDTQYF. Written as DNA, the CDR3 is TGTGCCAGCAGCCAAGGTAGACTAGAAACAGATACGCAGTATTTT.